A selection of T cell receptor beta chains follows, all from one sample in a study of PD-L1 blockade in urothelial cancer. Only in-frame clones appear in the TCRdb table, and some are missing; sequencing was by immunoSEQ multiplex PCR. The data show about 50,000 clones, approximately 90% seen once. This material consisted of PBMCs, taken around atezolizumab (anti-PD-L1) treatment. These TCRs come from a man aged 55 to 70 with urothelial cancer. Each CDR3 is given without its conserved first and last residue. The order of the fields is CDR3 protein, V gene, CDR3 length, J gene.

cdr3_aa: ASSPGGLEGTGELF
v_call: TRBV19
cdr3_length: 14
j_call: TRBJ2-2

cdr3_aa: ASSRGASGPRSYNEQF
v_call: TRBV2
cdr3_length: 16
j_call: TRBJ2-1

cdr3_aa: ASSQDIPNIQY
v_call: TRBV4-2
cdr3_length: 11
j_call: TRBJ2-4

cdr3_aa: ASGSGLAGQETQY
v_call: TRBV12-5
cdr3_length: 13
j_call: TRBJ2-5

cdr3_aa: ASRPNRVLSEQY
v_call: TRBV6-5
cdr3_length: 12
j_call: TRBJ2-7

cdr3_aa: ASRYGTEPSNQPQH
v_call: TRBV6-6
cdr3_length: 14
j_call: TRBJ1-5

cdr3_aa: ASSIFKGASNQPQH
v_call: TRBV19
cdr3_length: 14
j_call: TRBJ1-5

cdr3_aa: ASSEEAGSYGYT
v_call: TRBV6-1
cdr3_length: 12
j_call: TRBJ1-2

cdr3_aa: ASSGTSLYIGEQF
v_call: TRBV7-9
cdr3_length: 13
j_call: TRBJ2-1

cdr3_aa: ASSLERGRGGYT
v_call: TRBV7-9
cdr3_length: 12
j_call: TRBJ1-2

cdr3_aa: ASSQGLRVLGLAGNTDTQY
v_call: TRBV4-1
cdr3_length: 19
j_call: TRBJ2-3

cdr3_aa: SVDSPGANYGYT
v_call: TRBV29-1
cdr3_length: 12
j_call: TRBJ1-2

cdr3_aa: ASSLESGQSYEQY
v_call: TRBV5-5
cdr3_length: 13
j_call: TRBJ2-7

cdr3_aa: ASSAPRREGGETQY
v_call: TRBV5-6
cdr3_length: 14
j_call: TRBJ2-5

cdr3_aa: ASNREGPYEQY
v_call: TRBV5-6
cdr3_length: 11
j_call: TRBJ2-7

cdr3_aa: AISESGLADGELF
v_call: TRBV10-3
cdr3_length: 13
j_call: TRBJ2-2

cdr3_aa: ASSYGLGQF
v_call: TRBV6-5
cdr3_length: 9
j_call: TRBJ2-1

cdr3_aa: ASSVNGNQPQH
v_call: TRBV6-5
cdr3_length: 11
j_call: TRBJ1-5

cdr3_aa: ASSDGQDTPSYGYT
v_call: TRBV6-4
cdr3_length: 14
j_call: TRBJ1-2

cdr3_aa: SAGGDRSNYGYT
v_call: TRBV29-1
cdr3_length: 12
j_call: TRBJ1-2

cdr3_aa: ASSSDGTTGIQY
v_call: TRBV5-1
cdr3_length: 12
j_call: TRBJ2-4

cdr3_aa: ASSGGGLNYGYT
v_call: TRBV5-4
cdr3_length: 12
j_call: TRBJ1-2

cdr3_aa: ASSLAPATNEKLF
v_call: TRBV28
cdr3_length: 13
j_call: TRBJ1-4

cdr3_aa: ASSPFTGNYGYT
v_call: TRBV7-2
cdr3_length: 12
j_call: TRBJ1-2

cdr3_aa: ASSPNSGGDGE
v_call: TRBV18
cdr3_length: 11
j_call: TRBJ1-6

cdr3_aa: ASSLDGTSGRKSPGELF
v_call: TRBV7-8
cdr3_length: 17
j_call: TRBJ2-2